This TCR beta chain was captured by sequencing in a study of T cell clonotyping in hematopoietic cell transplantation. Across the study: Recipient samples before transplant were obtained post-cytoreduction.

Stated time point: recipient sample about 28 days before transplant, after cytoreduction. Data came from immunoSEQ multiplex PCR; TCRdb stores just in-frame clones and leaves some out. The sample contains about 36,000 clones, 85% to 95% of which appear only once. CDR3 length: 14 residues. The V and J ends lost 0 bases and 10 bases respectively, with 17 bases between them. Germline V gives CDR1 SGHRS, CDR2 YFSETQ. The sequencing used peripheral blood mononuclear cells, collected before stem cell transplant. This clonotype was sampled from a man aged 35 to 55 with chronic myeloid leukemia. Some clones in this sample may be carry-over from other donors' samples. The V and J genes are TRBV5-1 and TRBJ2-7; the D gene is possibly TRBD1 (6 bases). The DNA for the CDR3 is TGCGCCAGCAGCTTGGCCAAGGACAGCCGAACACAGTACTTC. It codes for CASSLAKDSRTQYF.